The present TCR beta chain was sequenced within a study of cytomegalovirus exposure and HLA in healthy donors. Findings of the study overall: TCR association rates varied by HLA locus in a later analysis, with DRB1 highest and HLA-C lowest. TCR beta sequences reportedly predicted the HLA-A and HLA-B alleles of most subjects accurately.

Unrecorded immune exposures were likely, despite nominal health at sampling. In the case of this clone: Its target is unknown.

With 60 Vbeta and 13 Jbeta primers, the PCR was carried out. Generated by immunoSEQ multiplex PCR, the TCRdb table keeps only in-frame clones and is missing some. The table records under 300,000 clones, about 66% of them present only once. CDR3 length: 14 residues. V lost 8 bases, J lost 4 bases, and 9 bases stayed unmatched. Per the germline V gene, CDR1 is SEHNR and CDR2 is FQNEAQ (reference sequence). The receptor was derived from a female donor in good health and CMV-seronegative. The sample was PBMCs. This chain connects TRBV7-9 to TRBJ1-2; 8 bases are a match to TRBD1. CDR3 DNA: TGTGCCAGCCAGGGTACAGGGGGGGGCTATGGCTACACCTTC. As protein: CASQGTGGGYGYTF.